This section outlines one TCR beta chain sequence together with its context. The data belong to a study of blood T cell repertoires in COVID-19. For the study at large: The United States, Italy and Spain were the sources of the acute and convalescent COVID-19 samples. The analysed material was cDNA or gDNA that came from T cells, B-cell-depleted T cells, or PBMCs.

Generated by immunoSEQ multiplex PCR, the TCRdb table keeps only in-frame clones and is missing some. The table shows 250,000 to 350,000 clones, with approximately 84% occurring only once. The sequence came from a human donor with COVID-19, enrolled during active disease. The donor label of this sample is uncertain. Material: peripheral blood.

This CDR3 is CASSQVRTGEQFF. Written as DNA, the CDR3 is TGTGCCAGCAGCCAGGTAAGGACTGGCGAGCAGTTCTTC. The chain links TRBV14 to TRBJ2-1, with D possibly TRBD2 on 5 matching bases. The germline gives CDR1 SGHDN, CDR2 FVKESK. V lost 3 bases, J lost 10 bases, and 13 bases lay in between. This CDR3 contains 13 residues.